Sequencing of this T cell receptor (beta chain) was carried out in a study of T-cell reconstitution after alpha-beta-depleted transplantation in children. Unique molecular identifiers were incorporated when the TCRbeta library was constructed. MiXCR, run by TCRdb on the PCR reads, gives a single entry per CDR3 protein. Of some 200,000 distinct CDR3 sequences listed, roughly 15% are singletons. This clonotype was detected a few times. J was trimmed by 8 bases and V by 7 bases; bases with no gene match: 7. Germline assignment: CDR1 SQVTM and CDR2 ANQGSEA. This CDR3 comprises 12 residues. This TCR was recovered from a human donor who donated a stem cell graft to a child with acute lymphoblastic leukemia. The starting material was PBMCs from the stem cell graft donor, obtained from the stem cell graft. The gene calls are TRBV29-1 and TRBJ1-4; 7 bases agree with TRBD1. The CDR3 reads CSAQAGGEKLFF. The CDR3 region has the DNA TGCAGCGCCCAGGCAGGGGGAGAAAAACTGTTTTTT.